Detailed here is one T cell receptor (beta chain). Its target is unknown. The source of the sample is a study of T cell responses to AZD1222 COVID-19 vaccine. Points from the study as a whole: Mostly white British, mostly female donors; authors suggested clonal diversity may be underestimated. Researchers report vaccine-associated CD4 TCRs spanning spike, with dominance at 160-218 and 743-854.

The protocol was immunoSEQ multiplex PCR, while the TCRdb copy is restricted to in-frame clones and leaves out a portion. This sample yields some 140,000 clones, of which nearly 90% are seen a single time; over 5% belongs to the top ten. CDR1 is SGHVS, CDR2 FQNEAQ, per germline. V dropped 2 bases and J dropped 8 bases, with 16 bases sitting between them. CDR3 length equals 14 residues. The material sequenced was peripheral blood, taken 28 days after the second AZD1222 dose. The chain combines TRBV7-8 with TRBJ2-7; no clear D. The origin of this receptor is an adult who received the AZD1222 COVID-19 vaccine. The CDR3 DNA reads as TGTGCCAGCAGCTTATTGATATCCACTAATCAGCAGTACTTC. It codes for CASSLLISTNQQYF. The complete variable domain, with remaining parts taken from reference TRBV7-8 and TRBJ2-7, reads GAGVSQSPRYKVAKRGQDVALRCDPISGHVSLFWYQQALGQGPEFLTYFQNEAQLDKSGLPSDRFFAERPEGSVSTLKIQRTQQEDSAVYLCASSLLISTNQQYFGPGTRLTVT.